Presented here are 20 T cell receptor beta chains from one specimen sequenced in a study of beta chain features in type 1 diabetes. Since all of the isolated RNA was reverse transcribed, expressed TCRB transcripts were what got sequenced. Sequencing used immunoSEQ multiplex PCR; TCRdb keeps in-frame clones, though not all of them. The sample has 70,000 to 95,000 clones, around a third seen once. The specimen was stem cell memory CD4+ T cells from blood. These receptor sequences come from a woman aged 18-29 years in good health.

The V gene is TRBV2, the J gene TRBJ2-3; D unresolved. Germline loops: CDR1 SNHLY, CDR2 FYNNEI. This CDR3 is 12 amino acids long. V was shortened by 5 bases and J by 1 base, with 4 bases between the two germline ends. In nucleotides, the CDR3 is TGTGCCAGCAGTCGGGGCACAGATACGCAGTATTTT. Its translation: CASSRGTDTQYF.

This clone was picked up a small number of times. V is TRBV30 and J is TRBJ1-2, with 9 bases identical to TRBD1. CDR3 length equals 15 residues. The J segment lost 3 bases and the V segment lost 4 bases, leaving 9 bases of the junction unmatched. The germline CDR1 and CDR2 sequences are GTSNPN and SVGIG (reference sequence). The CDR3 region is CAWTRDRGTDYGYTF. The DNA of the CDR3 is TGTGCCTGGACCCGCGACAGGGGGACGGACTATGGCTACACCTTC.

This clone was counted only a few times. CDR3 in amino acids: CASSLEVGNTEAFF. CDR3 coding DNA: TGTGCCAGCAGCTTAGAGGTCGGGAACACTGAAGCTTTCTTT. The rearrangement uses TRBV11-2 and TRBJ1-1; D is ambiguous. Trimming took off 0 bases at V and 1 base at J, with 6 bases between the two ends. The germline V gene has CDR1 SGHAT and CDR2 FQNNGV. The CDR3 loop spans 14 amino acids.

The chain couples TRBV11-2 to TRBJ2-5, with 8 bases lining up with TRBD2. The V and J ends lost 2 bases and 2 bases, in that order; junction bases with no gene match: 4. This CDR3 region has 15 residues. Germline assignment: CDR1 SGHAT and CDR2 FQNNGV. The CDR3 coding sequence is TGTGCCAGCAGCTTACAAGCGGGGGCGCAAGAGACCCAGTACTTC. Its protein product is CASSLQAGAQETQYF.

This chain joins TRBV11-3 and TRBJ2-3, with 11 bases fitting TRBD2. Germline assignment: CDR1 SGHNT and CDR2 YENEEA. This CDR3 region has 14 residues. The junction had 4 bases not matched to a gene; V was cut back by 5 bases and J by 6 bases. The CDR3 DNA reads as TGTGCCAGCAGCCCCGGACTAGCGGGTGATACGCAGTATTTT. It is translated as CASSPGLAGDTQYF.

The rearrangement links TRBV18 to TRBJ1-5; no reliable D call. The CDR3 covers 17 residues. Germline V gene sequence: CDR1 KGHSH, CDR2 LQKENI. V was clipped by 2 bases and J by 0 bases, with 14 bases between them. CDR3 sequence: CASSPVGISDSNQPQHF. CDR3 DNA: TGTGCCAGCTCACCAGTCGGGATCTCCGATAGCAATCAGCCCCAGCATTTT.

The chain employs TRBV7-2 and TRBJ2-1; the match to TRBD2 covers 7 bases. The CDR3 loop spans 16 amino acids. Looked up from germline, CDR1 is SGHTA and CDR2 is FQGNSA. The V and J ends lost 2 bases and 5 bases, in that order; junction bases with no gene match: 9. The CDR3 DNA sequence: TGTGCCAGCAGCTTATCCGTGTGGGGGGGTGACAATGAGCAGTTCTTC. It yields the protein CASSLSVWGGDNEQFF.

The chain couples TRBV20-1 to TRBJ2-5; no reliable D call. CDR1 DFQATT and CDR2 SNEGSKA come from the germline V gene (reference sequence). This CDR3 has 10 amino acids. V was cut by 1 base and J by 7 bases, with 4 bases left in between. The CDR3 region is CSARAVTQYF. The CDR3 coding sequence is TGCAGTGCTAGAGCGGTGACCCAGTACTTC.

This clone was counted between two and nine times. The CDR3 bases are TGTGCCTGGAGTGTACCTGTAGCCGGCTATGGCTACACCTTC. Protein sequence: CAWSVPVAGYGYTF. The V and J genes are TRBV30 and TRBJ1-2; no clear D. Trimming took off 0 bases at V and 4 bases at J, with 12 bases between the two ends. Per the germline V gene, CDR1 is GTSNPN and CDR2 is SVGIG (reference sequence). The CDR3 contains 14 residues.

This clone was counted only a few times. The V and J genes are TRBV7-3 and TRBJ2-1; 10 bases are a match to TRBD2. The length of the CDR3 is 15 residues. With 2 bases clipped from V and 5 bases from J, the junction kept 3 bases outside the gene matches. Germline V CDR1 and CDR2: SGHTA, FQGTGA. The CDR3 loop reads CASSLRLAGDNEQFF. CDR3 in DNA: TGTGCCAGCAGCTTACGGCTAGCGGGGGACAATGAGCAGTTCTTC.

The chain has TRBV5-1 and TRBJ1-2; D gene ambiguous. CDR1 and CDR2 (germline): SGHRS, YFSETQ. V lost 1 base, J lost 2 bases, and 9 bases lay in between. This CDR3 has 14 amino acids. The CDR3 region has the DNA TGCGCCAGCAGCTTGTCAGATCCCAACTATGGCTACACCTTC. Translating it yields CASSLSDPNYGYTF. Using reference TRBV5-1 and TRBJ1-2 for the parts outside the CDR3, the full variable domain is KAGVTQTPRYLIKTRGQQVTLSCSPISGHRSVSWYQQTPGQGLQFLFEYFSETQRNKGNFPGRFSGRQFSNSRSEMNVSTLELGDSALYLCASSLSDPNYGYTFGSGTRLTVV.

The rearrangement joins TRBV7-8 to TRBJ1-1; a weak D match, TRBD1 (5 bases). The CDR3 contains 15 residues. V was shortened by 2 bases and J by 4 bases, with 14 bases between the two germline ends. In germline, CDR1 is SGHVS, CDR2 FQNEAQ. The CDR3 region is CASSLFIQGGTEAFF. DNA for the CDR3: TGTGCCAGCAGCTTATTTATTCAGGGTGGCACTGAAGCTTTCTTT.

This clone turned up a few times. The chain combines TRBV4-2 with TRBJ1-2; D is unclear. V was trimmed by 1 base and J by 4 bases, leaving 10 bases between them. Germline-derived CDR1 and CDR2 are LGHNA and YNFKEQ. This CDR3 has 14 residues. The CDR3 region is CASSQARDGYGYTF. CDR3 DNA sequence: TGTGCCAGCAGCCAAGCGAGAGATGGCTATGGCTACACCTTC.

Only a few counts were recorded for this clone. This chain links TRBV5-1 with TRBJ2-1; D remains ambiguous. Trimming cost V 2 bases and J 0 bases, with 9 bases left between them. The CDR3 totals 15 residues. Germline V gene sequence: CDR1 SGHRS, CDR2 YFSETQ. CDR3 sequence: CASSLSDYSYNEQFF. CDR3 in DNA: TGCGCCAGCAGCTTAAGCGATTACTCCTACAATGAGCAGTTCTTC.

In this sample, this clone turned up a few times. V gene TRBV5-4 combines with J gene TRBJ2-2; 9 bases are shared with TRBD2. The CDR3 sequence is 13 residues long. The germline V gene has CDR1 SGHNT and CDR2 YYREEE (reference sequence). Trimming removed 9 bases from V and 5 bases from J; junction bases left unmatched: 5. In nucleotides, the CDR3 is TGTGCCACGGATAGCGGGGGAACCGGGGAGCTGTTTTTT. Translated: CATDSGGTGELFF.

This clone was seen only once. This rearrangement joins TRBV9 to TRBJ1-2, with a possible D match to TRBD1 (5 bases). CDR3 length: 13 amino acids. The V end lost 1 base, the J end lost 2 bases, and 6 bases lay between the germline ends. Germline V gene sequence: CDR1 SGDLS, CDR2 YYNGEE. The CDR3 here is CASSVSGNYGYTF. In nucleotides, the CDR3 is TGTGCCAGCAGCGTATCAGGGAACTATGGCTACACCTTC.

The rearrangement uses TRBV5-1 and TRBJ2-3; 7 bases are shared with TRBD1. CDR3 size: 16 residues. Germline V gene data show CDR1 as SGHRS and CDR2 as YFSETQ. The J segment lost 0 bases and the V segment lost 4 bases, leaving 8 bases of the junction unmatched. The CDR3 bases are TGCGCCAGCAGCGTAGGGGACAGCACTAGCACAGATACGCAGTATTTT. Its protein product is CASSVGDSTSTDTQYF.

The CDR3 protein is CASSFGPSGTDTQYF. The CDR3 region has the DNA TGCGCCAGCAGCTTTGGTCCATCGGGCACAGATACGCAGTATTTT. V is TRBV5-1 and J is TRBJ2-3; D remains ambiguous. V was pared by 2 bases and J by 1 base, with 11 bases between. From germline, CDR1 is SGHRS and CDR2 YFSETQ. The CDR3 is made up of 15 amino acids.

This sequence joins TRBV6-5 and TRBJ1-2; 7 bases fit TRBD1. The CDR3 covers 13 residues. Trimming removed 8 bases from V and 4 bases from J; junction bases left unmatched: 7. In germline, CDR1 is MNHEY, CDR2 SVGAGI. The CDR3 coding sequence is TGTGCCAGCGGCACGGACAGGACCTATGGCTACACCTTC. This gives the protein CASGTDRTYGYTF.

This rearrangement joins TRBV19 to TRBJ2-1, with D possibly matching TRBD2 (6 bases). Looked up from germline, CDR1 is LNHDA and CDR2 is SQIVND (reference sequence). The V end lost 7 bases, the J end lost 5 bases, and 15 bases lay between the germline ends. This CDR3 has 14 amino acids. CDR3 protein: CASTTRAGNNEQFF. The CDR3 DNA reads as TGTGCCAGTACCACTCGTGCGGGGAACAATGAGCAGTTCTTC.